The T cell receptor beta chain described here comes from a study of cytomegalovirus exposure and HLA in healthy donors. Findings of the study overall: The authors enumerated over 150 TCR beta chains as linked to cytomegalovirus.

On this clone: What it recognizes is unknown.

CDR3 length equals 10 residues. The data were produced by immunoSEQ multiplex PCR, yet TCRdb's version contains in-frame clones alone and is incomplete. The table shows some 66,000 clones, with approximately 97% occurring only once. A roughly 120-subject validation cohort, separate from the roughly 700-subject first cohort, supplied the donors. This chain joins TRBV21-1 and TRBJ2-7; the DNA was not compared with TRBD1, the D call given in the table. TRBV21-1 is shown as a pseudogene. Sequencing used PBMCs. The TCR was taken from a woman under 30 in good health and CMV-seropositive. The CDR3 DNA reads as TGTGCCCCAGGCGTTTACGAGCAGTACTTC. Its translation is CAPGVYEQYF.